One and the same sample provided the 11 T cell receptor beta chains below, sequenced in a study of blood T cell repertoires in COVID-19 (dated by TCRdb to 2020 to 2022). Library creation used the immunoSEQ multiplex PCR assay. As stored in TCRdb, this immuneACCESS dataset retains in-frame rearrangements with V and J assigned. A fraction of the clones does not appear; measured against another copy, unresolved V genes explain less than half of the discrepancy, and the remainder lacks a known reason. The sample table contains a few hundred thousand clones; only one count was recorded for about 89% of them. The leading ten clones occupy just under 0.95% of the sample. The source material was peripheral blood. These receptor sequences come from a woman aged 40 to 55 who had recovered from COVID-19.

The CDR3 coding sequence is TGCGCCAGCAGCCAAGATAGGGCCCCAGGGGCCATAAACACTGAAGCTTTCTTT. Its translation: CASSQDRAPGAINTEAFF. The chain employs TRBV4-1 and TRBJ1-1; tentatively, D is TRBD1 (6 bases). CDR1 is MGHRA and CDR2 is YSYEKL in the germline V gene. The CDR3 extends over 18 amino acids. Trimming shortened V by 0 bases and J by 2 bases, and 19 bases separated the two germline ends.

This chain links TRBV18 with TRBJ1-1, with TRBD1 as a possible D gene (5 bases). Germline V gene data show CDR1 as KGHSH and CDR2 as LQKENI. This CDR3 has 15 residues. V was shortened by 1 base and J by 1 base, with 10 bases between the two germline ends. CDR3 sequence (DNA): TGTGCCAGCTCACCACTGGGGGAGGGGAACACTGAAGCTTTCTTT. Translated: CASSPLGEGNTEAFF. Looking up the rest from reference TRBV18 and TRBJ1-1 gives the full variable domain: NAGVMQNPRHLVRRRGQEARLRCSPMKGHSHVYWYRQLPEEGLKFMVYLQKENIIDESGMPKERFSAEFPKEGPSILRIQQVVRGDSAAYFCASSPLGEGNTEAFFGQGTRLTVV.

V is TRBV13 and J is TRBJ1-1; 9 bases map to TRBD1. Per germline, CDR1 PRHDT and CDR2 FYEKMQ (reference sequence). The CDR3 sequence is 13 residues long. Trimming took 5 bases from V and 8 from J; bases not matched to a gene: 6. The CDR3 region is CASSQQGAAEAFF. The CDR3 nucleotides are TGTGCCAGCAGCCAACAGGGGGCAGCGGAAGCTTTCTTT.

This chain joins TRBV19 and TRBJ1-3; D is unresolved. CDR1 is LNHDA and CDR2 is SQIVND in the germline V gene (reference sequence). V lost 3 bases, J lost 0 bases, and 3 bases lay in between. This CDR3 spans 13 amino acids. The CDR3 here is CASSISSGNTIYF. The CDR3 nucleotides are TGTGCCAGTAGTATTAGCTCTGGAAACACCATATATTTT.

This clone occurred once. V is TRBV29-1 and J is TRBJ2-3; 7 bases line up with TRBD1. CDR1 and CDR2 (germline): SQVTM, ANQGSEA. CDR3 size: 11 residues. The V segment lost 7 bases and the J segment 6 bases; nucleotides outside the gene matches: 4. In nucleotides, the CDR3 is TGCAGCGGCCCACAGGGGGATACGCAGTATTTT. It specifies CSGPQGDTQYF.

The rearrangement uses TRBV27 and TRBJ2-7; perhaps TRBD1 as D (5 bases). Trimming stripped 2 bases from V and 3 bases from J, with 8 bases between. CDR3 size: 13 residues. CDR1 MNHEY and CDR2 SMNVEV come from the germline V gene (reference sequence). CDR3 loop: CASSLTGIYEQYF. The CDR3 DNA reads TGTGCCAGCAGTTTAACAGGAATCTACGAGCAGTACTTC.

This chain links TRBV18 with TRBJ2-3, with 14 bases identical to TRBD2. The germline CDR1 and CDR2 sequences are KGHSH and LQKENI. There are 15 residues in the CDR3. The V and J ends lost 3 bases and 6 bases, in that order; junction bases with no gene match: 2. In DNA form, the CDR3 reads TGTGCCAGCTCACCGACTAGCGGGAGGGCCGATACGCAGTATTTT. It is translated as CASSPTSGRADTQYF.

The rearrangement uses TRBV4-2 and TRBJ1-2; tentatively, D is TRBD1 (5 bases). There are 15 residues in the CDR3. V dropped 0 bases and J dropped 4 bases, with 12 bases sitting between them. Germline V gene sequence: CDR1 LGHNA, CDR2 YNFKEQ. The CDR3 loop reads CASSQDIRQPYGYTF. The CDR3 DNA is TGTGCCAGCAGCCAAGATATTCGACAGCCCTATGGCTACACCTTC.

This chain links TRBV7-5 with TRBJ2-1; the table names TRBD2, a call not compared with the DNA. TRBV7-5 has pseudogene status. The CDR3 sequence is 15 residues long. CDR3: CARSGSGREDNEQFF. The CDR3 nucleotides are TGTGCCAGAAGCGGTAGCGGGAGAGAGGACAATGAGCAGTTCTTC.

This chain uses TRBV7-9 with TRBJ2-2, with 11 bases that match TRBD1. CDR1 SEHNR and CDR2 FQNEAQ come from the germline V gene (reference sequence). The CDR3 is 18 amino acids. Trimming took 0 bases from V and 0 from J; bases not matched to a gene: 3. The CDR3 DNA reads TGTGCCAGCAGCTTAGCTGCGGGACAGGGGGCGAACACCGGGGAGCTGTTTTTT. Residues: CASSLAAGQGANTGELFF.

The chain has TRBV14 and TRBJ1-1; D gene unclear. Trimming shortened V by 0 bases and J by 11 bases, and 13 bases separated the two germline ends. Germline lookup yields CDR1 SGHDN and CDR2 FVKESK. The CDR3 runs 13 residues. CDR3 protein: CASSQDLAGNAFF. The CDR3 nucleotides are TGTGCCAGCAGCCAAGATCTAGCGGGGAATGCTTTCTTT.